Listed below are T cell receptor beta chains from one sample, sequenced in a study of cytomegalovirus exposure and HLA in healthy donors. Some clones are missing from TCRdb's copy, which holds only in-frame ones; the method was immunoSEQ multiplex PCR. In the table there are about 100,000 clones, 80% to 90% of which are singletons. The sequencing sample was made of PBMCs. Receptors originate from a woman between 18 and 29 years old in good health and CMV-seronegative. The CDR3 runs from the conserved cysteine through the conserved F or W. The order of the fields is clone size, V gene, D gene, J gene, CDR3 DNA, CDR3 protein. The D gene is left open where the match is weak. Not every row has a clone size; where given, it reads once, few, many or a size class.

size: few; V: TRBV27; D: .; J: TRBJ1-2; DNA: TGTGCCAGCAGTTTCGGGGATGGTGGCTATGGCTACACCTTC; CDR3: CASSFGDGGYGYTF
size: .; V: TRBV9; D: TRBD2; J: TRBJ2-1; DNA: TGTGCCAGCAGCTCTGGGACTAGCGTAGAGCAGTTCTTC; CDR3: CASSSGTSVEQFF
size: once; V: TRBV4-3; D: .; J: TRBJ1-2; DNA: TGCGCCAGCAGCCAAGAACCCGTTGGGGCAAACTATGGCTACACCTTC; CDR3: CASSQEPVGANYGYTF
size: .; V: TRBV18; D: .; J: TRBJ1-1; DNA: TGTGCCAGCTCCAAATCGGGGGGTGCTCGCACTGAAGCTTTCTTT; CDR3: CASSKSGGARTEAFF
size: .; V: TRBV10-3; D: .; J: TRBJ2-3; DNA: TGTGCCATCAGGTCCCAGGGGGGTGCAGATACGCAGTATTTT; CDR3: CAIRSQGGADTQYF
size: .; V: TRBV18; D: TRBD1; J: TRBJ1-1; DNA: TGTGCCAGCTCACCAAGGGGGCAGGGCACTGAAGCTTTCTTT; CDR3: CASSPRGQGTEAFF
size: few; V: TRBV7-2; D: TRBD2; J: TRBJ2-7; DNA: TGTGCCAGCAGCTACGTAGCGGGGGTCTCCTACGAGCAGTACTTC; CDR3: CASSYVAGVSYEQYF
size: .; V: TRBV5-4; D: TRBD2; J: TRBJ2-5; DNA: TGTGCCAGCAGCTTGGCTTATGGTGCTAGCGGGGGGGAGACCCAGTACTTC; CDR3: CASSLAYGASGGETQYF
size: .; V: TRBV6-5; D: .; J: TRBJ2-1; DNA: TGTGCCAGCAGTTACCTCAGAGGCAATGAGCAGTTCTTC; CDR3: CASSYLRGNEQFF
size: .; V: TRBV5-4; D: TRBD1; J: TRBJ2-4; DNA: TGTGCCAGCAGCGTGGGGACAGGGGGTAGGCAAAACATTCAGTACTTC; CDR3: CASSVGTGGRQNIQYF
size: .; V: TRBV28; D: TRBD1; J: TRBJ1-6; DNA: TGTGCCAGCAGTCCTAAAAGGGACAGAGATAATTCACCCCTCCACTTT; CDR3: CASSPKRDRDNSPLHF
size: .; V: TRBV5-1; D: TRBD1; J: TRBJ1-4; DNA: TGCGCCAGCAGCGCCGGACAGGGGGCGCGTGAAAAACTGTTTTTT; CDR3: CASSAGQGAREKLFF
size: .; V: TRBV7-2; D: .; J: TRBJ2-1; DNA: TGTGCCAGCAGCCGCAGGGGAACCTACAATGAGCAGTTCTTC; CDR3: CASSRRGTYNEQFF
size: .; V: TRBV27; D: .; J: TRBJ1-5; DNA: TGTGCCAGCAGACCCCAGGGGTTAAATCAGCCCCAGCATTTT; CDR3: CASRPQGLNQPQHF
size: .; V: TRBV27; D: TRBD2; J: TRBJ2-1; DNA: TGTGCCAGCCGTGATTCAAGCGGGAATAGCTACAATGAGCAGTTCTTC; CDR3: CASRDSSGNSYNEQFF
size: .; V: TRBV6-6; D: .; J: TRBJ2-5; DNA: TGTGCCAGCAGTTACTCGGAGGGGGCAGAGACCCAGTACTTC; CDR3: CASSYSEGAETQYF
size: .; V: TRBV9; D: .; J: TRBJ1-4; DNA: TGTGCCAGCAACCCCGCGGGGGGAGGTGGGGAAAAACTGTTTTTT; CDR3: CASNPAGGGGEKLFF
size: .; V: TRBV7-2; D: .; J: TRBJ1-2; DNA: TGTGCCAGCAGCCCTAGCCCTCCAGAGGCTAACCGGCACTATGGCTACACCTTC; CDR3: CASSPSPPEANRHYGYTF